A single sample gave rise to the 14 T cell receptor beta chains below, sequenced in a study of metastatic and nonmetastatic thyroid tumors. The entire patient cohort was treatment-naive prior to thyroid surgery. With MiXCR, TCRdb reprocessed the PCR reads. The profile shows approximately 15,000 clones, approximately 30% of them singletons. The sample was tumor tissue. The receptor source for this set is a male donor with papillary thyroid cancer or a benign thyroid nodule (not recorded which). Some clones in this sample may be carry-over from other donors' samples.

The gene calls are TRBV11-2 and TRBJ2-2, with D possibly being TRBD2 (5 bases). V was shortened by 0 bases and J by 3 bases, with 11 bases between the two germline ends. The CDR3 is made up of 16 amino acids. Germline V CDR1 and CDR2: SGHAT, FQNNGV. Written as DNA, the CDR3 is TGTGCCAGCAGCTTAGAGGCTTTCGGGGACACCGGGGAGCTGTTTTTT. It is translated as CASSLEAFGDTGELFF.

This clone was picked up many times. The J gene is TRBJ2-2, the V gene TRBV11-2; D tentatively fits TRBD1 or TRBD2 (6 bases each). Deletions cut 6 bases from V and 2 bases from J, with 16 bases between. From germline, CDR1 is SGHAT and CDR2 FQNNGV. The CDR3 loop spans 16 amino acids. CDR3: CASRVRGASNTGELFF. The CDR3 DNA reads as TGTGCCAGCAGGGTGAGGGGGGCCAGTAACACCGGGGAGCTGTTTTTT.

This clone was counted only a few times. The rearrangement joins TRBV19 to TRBJ1-1, with 7 bases matching TRBD1. V shed 6 bases, J shed 4 bases, and the junction held 8 bases outside the gene matches. This CDR3 has 14 residues. Germline V CDR1 and CDR2: LNHDA, SQIVND (reference sequence). The CDR3 nucleotides are TGTGCCAGTAGGAGTGAGGGGGCTGTCACTGAAGCTTTCTTT. It encodes CASRSEGAVTEAFF.

This clone was seen ten or more times. The rearrangement uses TRBV20-1 and TRBJ2-7; 13 bases match TRBD2. The CDR3 runs to 15 residues. The V gene's germline CDR1 is DFQATT and CDR2 SNEGSKA (reference sequence). V was clipped by 5 bases and J by 7 bases; unmatched bases: 11. The CDR3, as DNA: TGCAGTGCTTCTATTCCGGGACTAGCGGGGCGGGAGCAGTACTTC. Its protein product is CSASIPGLAGREQYF.

This clone has a count of ten or more. The CDR3 DNA follows: TGCAGTGCTTCGGGACAGGGGAGTCAGCCCCAGCATTTT. This codes for CSASGQGSQPQHF. The chain joins TRBV20-1 to TRBJ1-5, with 10 bases fitting TRBD1. J lost 6 bases, V lost 5 bases, and 4 bases had no gene match. CDR3 length: 13 residues. Germline V CDR1 and CDR2: DFQATT, SNEGSKA (reference sequence).

This clone showed up many times. The V call is TRBV28, the J call TRBJ1-4, with D maybe TRBD1 (5 bases). CDR3 size: 15 residues. V lost 3 bases and J lost 6, with 14 bases in between. From germline, CDR1 is MDHEN and CDR2 SYDVKM. This CDR3 is CASSFFWGDYEKLFF. The CDR3 DNA sequence: TGTGCCAGCAGTTTTTTTTGGGGGGATTATGAAAAACTGTTTTTT.

This clone was detected ten times or more. The chain is built from TRBV15 and TRBJ2-1; 7 nucleotides line up with TRBD1. The length of the CDR3 is 18 residues. The germline V gene encodes CDR1 LNHNV and CDR2 YYDKDF (reference sequence). Losses at the gene ends were 0 bases for V and 5 bases for J; bases not matched to a gene: 13. As DNA, the CDR3 is TGTGCCACCAGCAGAGATCCCCCGGGACAGTGGATCGACAATGAGCAGTTCTTC. This sequence encodes CATSRDPPGQWIDNEQFF.

This clone ranks as medium-sized (0.01 to 0.1%). The V gene is TRBV6-1, the J gene TRBJ1-2, with 7 bases lining up with TRBD1. The CDR3 consists of 13 residues. CDR1 is MNHNS and CDR2 is SASEGT in the germline V gene. V shed 4 bases and J 7 bases; nucleotides not matched to a gene: 6. The CDR3 loop is CASSAGQVLGYTF. CDR3 DNA sequence: TGTGCCAGCAGTGCTGGACAGGTTCTTGGCTACACCTTC.

This chain joins TRBV20-1 and TRBJ2-7; the match to TRBD2 covers 12 bases. This CDR3 region has 16 residues. The V gene end was trimmed by 2 bases and the J gene end by 3 bases; junction bases not matched to a gene: 8. The germline gives CDR1 DFQATT, CDR2 SNEGSKA (reference sequence). The DNA for the CDR3 is TGCAGTGCTAGACCGGCTAGCGGGAGGGTAGGCTACGAGCAGTACTTC. Its protein product is CSARPASGRVGYEQYF.

This clone was recorded many times. This chain connects TRBV6-1 to TRBJ2-6, with TRBD1 matching 11 bases. Per the germline V gene, CDR1 is MNHNS and CDR2 is SASEGT. The CDR3 totals 15 residues. The V segment lost 8 bases and the J segment 0 bases; nucleotides outside the gene matches: 0. The CDR3 DNA follows: TGTGCCAGCGGGACAGGGGGCTCTGGGGCCAACGTCCTGACTTTC. It encodes CASGTGGSGANVLTF.

Judged by abundance, this clone is medium-sized. Other DNA sequences in this sample translate to the same CDR3. The genes are TRBV20-1 and TRBJ2-7; 8 bases map to TRBD2. CDR1 is DFQATT and CDR2 is SNEGSKA in the germline V gene (reference sequence). The CDR3 totals 15 residues. The V and J ends lost 5 bases and 2 bases, in that order; junction bases with no gene match: 11. CDR3 nucleotide sequence: TGCAGTGCTGAAGAAGGGACTAGAATTACCTACGAGCAGTACTTC. It specifies CSAEEGTRITYEQYF.

This clone was observed at least ten times. The CDR3 DNA sequence: TGTGCCAGCAGCCAACTCACTAGCGGGAGGGTTGAGCAGTTCTTC. Translated: CASSQLTSGRVEQFF. The chain carries TRBV14 and TRBJ2-1; 13 positions match TRBD2. The CDR3 has 15 amino acids. CDR1 SGHDN and CDR2 FVKESK come from the germline V gene. After removal of 2 bases from V and 9 bases from J, the junction contained 4 bases not matched to a gene.

This clone showed up many times. This chain uses TRBV7-9 with TRBJ2-1, with a possible D match to TRBD1 (6 bases). This CDR3 comprises 14 residues. V shed 5 bases and J shed 5 bases, with 13 bases lying between them. Germline values: CDR1 SEHNR, CDR2 FQNEAQ (reference sequence). The CDR3 loop is CASSKGHTNNEQFF. CDR3 coding DNA: TGTGCCAGCAGCAAGGGACACACTAACAATGAGCAGTTCTTC.

In this sample, this clone turned up a few times. V gene TRBV11-3 combines with J gene TRBJ2-1; tentative D call: TRBD2 (6 bases). Trimming shortened V by 2 bases and J by 4 bases, and 12 bases separated the two germline ends. This CDR3 region has 15 residues. CDR1 and CDR2 from the germline V gene are SGHNT and YENEEA. This CDR3 reads CASSLSGSTYNEQFF. The CDR3 bases are TGTGCCAGCAGCTTATCCGGGAGTACTTACAATGAGCAGTTCTTC.